Listed here are 14 T cell receptor beta chains from one sample, sequenced in a study of metastatic and nonmetastatic thyroid tumors (dated by TCRdb to the early 2020s). No treatment had been received by any patient before thyroid surgery. The receptor library was made with PCR. The instrument given in TCRdb is Illumina HiSeq 4000. Using fastp at Q25 and MiXCR, TCRdb reprocessed the public reads and kept productive beta chains. This sample is represented by tens of thousands of clones; about 16% of them were singletons. The ten most abundant clones make up around 14% of the sample. Sample: blood. The source of these receptors is a male donor with papillary thyroid cancer or a benign thyroid nodule (not recorded which). Some clones in this sample may be carry-over from other donors' samples.

The sample holds many counts of this clone. CDR3 residues: CASSSEFWGYTF. The DNA for the CDR3 is TGCGCCAGCAGCTCAGAATTTTGGGGCTACACCTTC. The rearrangement joins TRBV5-1 to TRBJ1-2; D unclear. The CDR3 is made up of 12 amino acids. The V gene lost 3 bases and the J gene lost 8 bases, with 11 bases spanning the gap. Germline loops: CDR1 SGHRS, CDR2 YFSETQ. The variable domain in full, with the rest retrieved from reference TRBV5-1 and TRBJ1-2, is KAGVTQTPRYLIKTRGQQVTLSCSPISGHRSVSWYQQTPGQGLQFLFEYFSETQRNKGNFPGRFSGRQFSNSRSEMNVSTLELGDSALYLCASSSEFWGYTFGSGTRLTVV.

This clone was detected only once. V is TRBV3-1 and J is TRBJ2-2, with TRBD1 identical over 8 bases. Germline loops: CDR1 LGHDT, CDR2 YNNKEL (reference sequence). The CDR3 has 14 residues. Unmatched junction bases numbered 7, after V lost 11 bases and J lost 2 bases. The CDR3 is CASGQGINTGELFF. The CDR3 DNA reads as TGTGCCTCTGGACAGGGAATTAACACCGGGGAGCTGTTTTTT.

This clone has a handful of counts. The rearrangement links TRBV6-1 to TRBJ1-2; TRBD1 might be the D (6 bases). The CDR3 sequence is 16 residues long. Germline-derived CDR1 and CDR2 are MNHNS and SASEGT. Trimming took off 6 bases at V and 0 bases at J, with 17 bases between the two ends. CDR3 sequence reads: CASSHTGGRTNYGYTF. DNA for the CDR3: TGTGCCAGCAGCCATACGGGGGGCAGGACTAACTATGGCTACACCTTC.

This clone showed up many times. This rearrangement joins TRBV7-3 to TRBJ2-4; the D gene could be TRBD1 or TRBD2 (5 bases each). The ends were cut back, 0 bases at V and 0 bases at J, with 9 bases in the middle. The CDR3 consists of 16 residues. Germline V lookup: CDR1 SGHTA, CDR2 FQGTGA. The CDR3 is CASSLTGTLAKNIQYF. The CDR3, as DNA: TGTGCCAGCAGCTTAACCGGGACCCTAGCCAAAAACATTCAGTACTTC.

This clone was counted many times. Because the CDR3's place on the DNA is in doubt, the DNA is left out and the CDR3 is given as listed by TCRdb. This rearrangement joins TRBV6-1 to TRBJ2-1; whether TRBD2, the table's D call, matches the DNA was not checked. CDR1 MNHNS and CDR2 SASEGT come from the germline V gene. The CDR3 spans 14 amino acids, including both terminal residues. Here the CDR3 reads CASSSSGLANEQFF.

This clone was observed many times. Other DNA sequences in this specimen translate into the identical CDR3. J is TRBJ2-2 and V is TRBV19; D might be TRBD2 (5 bases). In germline, CDR1 is LNHDA, CDR2 SQIVND (reference sequence). Trimming shortened V by 5 bases and J by 7 bases, and 17 bases separated the two germline ends. This CDR3 region has 15 residues. Here the CDR3 reads CASSGPTGFGGELFF. For the CDR3, the DNA is TGTGCCAGTAGTGGTCCCACGGGGTTCGGCGGGGAGCTGTTTTTT.

This clone was counted many times. The chain employs TRBV2 and TRBJ2-3; D is undetermined. Germline CDR1 SNHLY, CDR2 FYNNEI. The CDR3 is 15 amino acids. V was clipped by 6 bases and J by 3 bases, with 16 bases between them. The CDR3 coding sequence is TGTGCCAGCAGGCCTCGGGCCCTACAAACAGATACGCAGTATTTT. This translates into CASRPRALQTDTQYF.

Many counts were recorded for this clone. The chain carries TRBV6-1 and TRBJ2-7; TRBD1 agrees at 8 bases. The CDR3 loop spans 15 amino acids. The junction had 10 bases not matched to a gene; V was cut back by 5 bases and J by 4 bases. Germline values: CDR1 MNHNS, CDR2 SASEGT. This chain's CDR3 is CASSRNGQGGYEQYF. The CDR3 nucleotides read TGTGCCAGCAGTAGAAATGGACAGGGTGGGTACGAGCAGTACTTC.

About this clone itself: The sample carries other DNA sequences with the same CDR3. The chain combines TRBV25-1 with TRBJ2-2, with D possibly being TRBD1 or TRBD2 (5 bases each). Germline loops: CDR1 MGHDK, CDR2 SYGVNS. Trimming left V 6 bases short and J 8 bases short, with 19 bases between. The CDR3 is 15 amino acids. CDR3 DNA: TGTGCCAGCAGACCGCCTGGACTCGGGGCTGGGGAGCTGTTTTTT. Amino acid sequence: CASRPPGLGAGELFF.

V usage is TRBV3-1 and J usage is TRBJ2-1; D ambiguous. Germline V gene data show CDR1 as LGHDT and CDR2 as YNNKEL (reference sequence). CDR3 length equals 14 residues. V lost 0 bases, J lost 6 bases, and 9 bases lay in between. The CDR3 here is CASSQEAFSNEQFF. The CDR3 nucleotides are TGTGCCAGCAGCCAAGAGGCCTTCTCCAATGAGCAGTTCTTC.

This clone was seen at least ten times. The chain employs TRBV7-2 and TRBJ2-2; 7 positions match TRBD2. The V gene's germline CDR1 is SGHTA and CDR2 FQGNSA. The V segment lost 0 bases and the J segment 7 bases; nucleotides outside the gene matches: 8. This CDR3 is built from 16 residues. This CDR3 reads CASSLANWEGIGELFF. CDR3 coding DNA: TGTGCCAGCAGCTTAGCTAACTGGGAGGGGATCGGGGAGCTGTTTTTT.

This clone was found many times. The rearrangement joins TRBV19 to TRBJ2-2; D might be TRBD1 (6 bases). There are 17 residues in the CDR3. The germline gives CDR1 LNHDA, CDR2 SQIVND (reference sequence). Trimming pared 2 bases from V and 4 bases from J, leaving 17 bases between. Here the CDR3 DNA reads TGTGCCAGTAGTATATTCCAGGGCATACAGGGCACCGGGGAGCTGTTTTTT. This translates into CASSIFQGIQGTGELFF.

The chain recombines TRBV20-1 with TRBJ1-1; D remains ambiguous. CDR1 DFQATT and CDR2 SNEGSKA come from the germline V gene (reference sequence). The CDR3 is made up of 14 amino acids. Trimming removed 5 bases from V and 6 bases from J, with 19 bases in between. The CDR3 DNA reads as TGCAGTGCTCCTAATTATGGGTCGTCTGCTGAAGCTTTCTTT. This translates into CSAPNYGSSAEAFF.

This clone was counted at least ten times. The chain couples TRBV4-1 to TRBJ2-5; 8 bases align to TRBD2. The CDR3 loop spans 12 amino acids. V lost 4 bases to trimming and J lost 7 bases; unmatched junction nucleotides: 2. Germline assignment: CDR1 MGHRA and CDR2 YSYEKL. CDR3 nucleotide sequence: TGCGCCAGCAGCCCCCTAGCGGGGACCCAGTACTTC. As protein: CASSPLAGTQYF.